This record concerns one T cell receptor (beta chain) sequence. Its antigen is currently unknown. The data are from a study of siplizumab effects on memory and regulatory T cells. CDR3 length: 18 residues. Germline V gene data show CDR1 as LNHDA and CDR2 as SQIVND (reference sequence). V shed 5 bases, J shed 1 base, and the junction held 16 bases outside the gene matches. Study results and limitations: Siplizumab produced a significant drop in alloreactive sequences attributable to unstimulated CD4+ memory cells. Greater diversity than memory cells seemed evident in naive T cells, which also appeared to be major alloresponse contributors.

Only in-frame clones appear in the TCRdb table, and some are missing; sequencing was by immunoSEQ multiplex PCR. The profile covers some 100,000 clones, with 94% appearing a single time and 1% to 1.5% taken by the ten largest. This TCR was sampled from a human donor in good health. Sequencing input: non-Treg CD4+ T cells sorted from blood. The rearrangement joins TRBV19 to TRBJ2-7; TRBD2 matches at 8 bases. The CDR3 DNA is TGTGCCAGTAGTTTCAGGAACCGGGAGGGCCGTATTTCCTACGAGCAGTACTTC. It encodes CASSFRNREGRISYEQYF.